The 5 T cell receptor beta chains presented below share a single source sample, sequenced in a study of blood T cell repertoires in COVID-19. Measured with immunoSEQ multiplex PCR; TCRdb has only the in-frame clones, and not every one. The data hold 100,000 to 150,000 clones, with approximately 90% observed a single time. Sequencing was carried out using peripheral blood. These receptors originate from a man aged 45-60 years with COVID-19, enrolled during active disease.

This clone has a single count. The chain recombines TRBV10-3 with TRBJ2-2; the D is unclear. The CDR3 sequence is 14 residues long. Germline V lookup: CDR1 ENHRY, CDR2 SYGVKD. Trimming removed 7 bases at V and 3 bases at J, with 12 bases between. The CDR3 is CAITAGYDTGELFF. CDR3 DNA: TGTGCCATCACGGCCGGGTACGACACCGGGGAGCTGTTTTTT.

The gene calls are TRBV12-3 or TRBV12-4 and TRBJ2-5; 7 bases align to TRBD1. The CDR3 runs to 12 residues. Trimming removed 6 bases from V and 5 bases from J; junction bases left unmatched: 3. The CDR3: CASRTGYETQYF. The CDR3 region has the DNA TGTGCCAGCAGGACAGGGTACGAGACCCAGTACTTC.

V gene TRBV20-1 combines with J gene TRBJ2-7; the D gene is possibly TRBD2 (5 bases). From germline, CDR1 is DFQATT and CDR2 SNEGSKA (reference sequence). V lost 2 bases and J 5 bases, leaving 7 bases between the germline ends. The CDR3 extends over 11 amino acids. In DNA, the CDR3 is TGCAGTGCTAGATCCGGGGACGAGCAGTACGTC. Translating gives CSARSGDEQYV.

The J gene is TRBJ2-1, the V gene TRBV29-1; 13 positions agree with TRBD2. Germline CDR1 and CDR2: SQVTM and ANQGSEA. The CDR3 is 15 amino acids. V was clipped by 8 bases and J by 8 bases; unmatched bases: 12. CDR3 sequence: CSSDPGTSGIDEQFF. The CDR3 DNA reads as TGCAGCTCCGATCCCGGGACTAGCGGGATCGATGAGCAGTTCTTC.

V gene TRBV10-1 combines with J gene TRBJ2-3, with 15 nucleotides matching TRBD2. Germline loops: CDR1 WNHNN, CDR2 SYGVQD (reference sequence). The junction had 2 bases not matched to a gene; V was cut back by 2 bases and J by 5 bases. The CDR3 contains 16 residues. CDR3 DNA: TGCGCCAGCAGTGAGGGACTAGCGGGAGGGCGAGATACGCAGTATTTT. Translation gives CASSEGLAGGRDTQYF.